This record concerns one T cell receptor (beta chain) sequence. This clonotype was seen ten or more times. Its binding antigen is unknown. Base qualities are not recorded, but no much larger clone differs from it by a single base. The time point label corresponds to: pre-sensitization, week 0. The treatment or condition label, as the study defines it: therapeutic diphenylcyclopropenone sensitization with weekly scalp DPC. At every patch-test visit, the blood draw took place before the patch test was put on. To be eligible, patients had to be aged 18 to 70, diagnosed with alopecia and judged suitable for DPC therapy, while pregnant patients were excluded. Unfractionated whole blood was collected in Tempus Blood RNA tubes, and total RNA was extracted from that blood. The data belong to a study of human T cells and chemical hapten exposure (dated by TCRdb to 2020 to 2023). About the investigation overall: For sensitization, 2% DPC in acetone was applied to a 2 cm by 2 cm area of upper inner arm skin. Alopecia areata with under or over 50% scalp involvement, alopecia totalis and alopecia universalis were represented in the patient cohort, which was mostly female. Patient blood was sampled pre-sensitization (week 0) and at 2, 6 and about 24 weeks after DPC sensitization. Patch tests used Finn chambers with 0.01% DPC on the upper back, scored after 6 days by International Contact Dermatitis Research Group standards. Peripheral blood TCR repertoire changes were tracked in vivo in alopecia patients during primary and secondary sensitization to the hapten diphenylcyclopropenone (DPC). The libraries were sequenced as a pool, and the TCR yield per sample differed mostly because of small variations in library volumes within the pool. Weekly therapeutic DPC doses were additionally applied to the scalp of patients throughout the roughly 24-week study period. Roughly 30 alopecia patients gave blood for TCR sequencing at one to four time points (pre-sensitization, 2, 6 and 24 weeks). General study outcomes and caveats: The number of TCRs above 1 in 1000 frequency did not change with DPC sensitization; there was no evidence of global repertoire structure alterations. All patients had alopecia, a presumed autoimmune disease, so their immune response might differ from that of healthy individuals. Compared with pre-sensitization or healthy control sets, expanded TCRs formed significantly more large CDR3 similarity clusters, which is consistent with antigen-driven responses. After repeated subsampling, the strength of the expansion versus patch-test correlation and the threshold at which it became significant changed. Patch test score was positively correlated with the number of PT1 expanded TCRs, with significance at thresholds 8, 16 and 32 but not at 4.

CDR1 is given as SQVTM and CDR2 as ANQGSEA, both from the germline V gene. Trimming removed 0 bases from V and 7 bases from J, leaving 7 bases between the germline ends. Including the terminal cysteine and phenylalanine, the CDR3 comprises 12 residues. Just the 36-base CDR3 DNA is kept, in frame starting at base 1. Library construction relied on RACE. The sample was run on a NextSeq 500. Library preparation attached unique molecular identifiers to individual cDNA molecules for quantitative, reproducible TCR counting. For every blood RNA sample, sequencing covered both the TCR alpha and TCR beta chains. The paper's data handling went like this. Samples had a median of roughly 99,000 TCRs, with a range from roughly 23,224 to 700,000. V, J and CDR3 annotation of the TCR reads was carried out using the Decombinator software suite. Every sample was subsampled to the same number of TCRs (28,000) for the PS versus PT1 abundance plots. Expanded TCRs were defined as absent before sensitization and observed at least eight times at the 2-week time point. The public reads were reanalyzed by TCRdb: fastp trimming at Q25, MiXCR alignment, in-frame beta chains only. Rows merge per CDR3 protein into single entries with the most common DNA and genes. TCRdb's processing, not the authors', yielded these V and J calls. The sample data list about 120,000 distinct CDR3 sequences, and 13% of these were observed just once. The biggest ten clones account for around 2.8% of the sample.

The sequence joins TRBV29-1 to TRBJ2-1; TRBD2 is possibly the D segment (5 matching bases). The sequence was obtained from a young woman with alopecia areata. Some clones in this sample may be carry-over from other donors' samples. The input for sequencing was whole blood, taken in connection with sensitization to the hapten diphenylcyclopropenone (DPC). This receptor has the CDR3 CSVEEGGNEQFF. The nucleotide sequence reads as follows: TGCAGCGTTGAAGAAGGAGGTAATGAGCAGTTCTTC.